This T cell receptor beta chain stems from a study of vaccination and CD4 T cells after COVID-19 (dated by TCRdb to between 2021 and 2024). The study in broad terms: Six males and four females were included in the convalescent cohort, with two Hispanic individuals, seven Caucasians, two Asians and one multiracial person represented. Post-COVID blood samples were collected from convalescent patients a median of approximately 93 days after diagnosis, with a range of about 30 to 170 days. Participants received two doses of either the Pfizer-BioNTech BNT162b2 vaccine (n=8) or the Moderna mRNA-1273 vaccine (n=2). In control cultures, a CEFX viral epitope pool was used as positive control, an HIV-1 Nef peptide pool was used as negative control, or no peptide was added. For stimulating the cultures, overlapping spike peptide pools were used, derived from SARS-CoV-2 as well as from the common cold coronaviruses HCoV-NL63, HCoV-OC43 and HCoV-229E. The spike-specific CD4+ TCR repertoire was compared before and after mRNA vaccination in 10 COVID-19 convalescent patients and 4 infection-naive healthy vaccine recipients. Post-vaccine blood samples were obtained a median of approximately 74 days after the second vaccine dose, with a range of roughly 12 to 250 days. In an earlier paper using these donors, memory CD4+ T cell crossreactivity between SARS-CoV-2 and common cold coronavirus spike proteins was assessed at the TCR clonotype level.

What the research found in general, with its limitations: The median number of SARS-CoV-2-reactive clonotypes rose from 20 to 25 after infection to a few dozen after vaccination, but the change was not significant. In convalescent patients, a median around 84% of post-vaccine SARS-CoV-2-reactive clones were detected only after vaccination, and vaccine-specific priming was suggested by this finding. Only a relatively small number of convalescent patients were included in the study, and early timepoints following natural infection were not analyzed. Of the vaccine-specific clones found in convalescent patients, nearly all (304 of 307) were mono-reactive for SARS-CoV-2 spike instead of being cross-reactive with common cold coronaviruses.

Concerning this clonotype: It lacks a known antigen. There are no base qualities to consult, and no much larger clone falls within one base.

What the treatment or condition label conveys for this sample: roughly 11-day PBMC culture with coronavirus spike peptide pools or control peptides (ViraFEST assay). CD4+ T cells from unexposed donors were collected before the COVID-19 pandemic (2011-2018). The ViraFEST assay was used in the study, in which antigen-specific T cells were expanded with peptide pools and expanded clonotypes were subsequently identified by TCR sequencing. Approximately 2.1 million PBMCs per well were cultured in IMDM with approximately 5.2% human AB serum and around 10 IU/ml IL-2, plus 10 ug/ml peptide pools. Half of the culture medium was replaced with fresh IL-2-containing medium on days 3 and 7. CD4+ T cells were isolated after around 11 days of culture through negative selection using the EasySep CD4+ T cell isolation kit. Unexposed donor CD4+ T cells were tested for reactivity to SARS-CoV-2 S and N and four common cold coronavirus spike pools, as cell number allowed. PBMCs were separated from whole blood using Ficoll-Paque Plus gradient centrifugation and then either used fresh or cryopreserved at -140C. Each culture condition was generally run in triplicate wells. Leukapheresis product for the unexposed donors was bought commercially.

The method behind the library was PCR. DNA from cultured CD4+ T cells was subjected to TCR sequencing with the Oncomine TCR Beta short-read assay at the Johns Hopkins FTIC core. The QIAamp micro DNA kit was used to extract genomic DNA from the cultured CD4+ T cells. Oncomine TCR Beta libraries from cultured CD4+ T cells were pooled using unique dual indexes and sequenced on an Illumina iSeq 100. On the study's bioinformatics: Non-productive sequences were removed, and CDR3s that did not start with C, did not end with F or W, or were shorter than 7 amino acids were discarded. Antigen-specific clonotypes were identified with the MANAFEST web application by comparing peptide-stimulated wells with reference and other culture wells. To be called positive, a clone needed an FDR below 0.05, an odds ratio above 5, and a productive frequency above 0.1% in at least two of three replicate wells. Cross-reactive clonotypes were defined as significantly expanded in both SARS-CoV-2 spike wells and at least one common cold coronavirus spike condition. CDR3 homology was assessed with Levenshtein distances (stringdist) and unrooted phylogenetic trees (ape) in R version 3.6.1. In-frame beta chains were kept once TCRdb had trimmed the public reads at Q25 with fastp and called clones with MiXCR. Duplicate CDR3 protein sequences are folded into a single record with the most common DNA and genes. In this record, the V and J calls reflect TCRdb's handling and not the investigators' own analysis. This sample is represented by 5,800 or so distinct CDR3 sequences; roughly a third of them were singletons. The top ten clones comprise more than 30% of the sample.

V is clipped by 3 bases and J by 6 bases, and the sequence between their germline boundaries is 24 bases long. The CDR3 contains 17 residues, cysteine and phenylalanine counted. The retained sequence is limited to the CDR3, 51 bases, with the frame set at the first base. Sequences MDHEN (CDR1) and SYDVKM (CDR2) are obtained from the germline V gene. The sequenced material came from CD4+ T cells from blood, cultured in vitro. This clonotype was sampled from a human donor in good health. The chain couples TRBV28 to TRBJ2-7; a tentative D call is TRBD1 (6 bases match). The DNA reads TGTGCCAGCAGTTTCCCATCCGAGACAGGCCCTGATCGCGAGCAGTACTTC. This yields the protein CASSFPSETGPDREQYF. The CDR3, completed at both ends by the reference TRBV28 and TRBJ2-7 genes, gives the full variable domain DVKVTQSSRYLVKRTGEKVFLECVQDMDHENMFWYRQDPGLGLRLIYFSYDVKMKEKGDIPEGYSVSREKKERFSLILESASTNQTSMYLCASSFPSETGPDREQYFGPGTRLTVT.